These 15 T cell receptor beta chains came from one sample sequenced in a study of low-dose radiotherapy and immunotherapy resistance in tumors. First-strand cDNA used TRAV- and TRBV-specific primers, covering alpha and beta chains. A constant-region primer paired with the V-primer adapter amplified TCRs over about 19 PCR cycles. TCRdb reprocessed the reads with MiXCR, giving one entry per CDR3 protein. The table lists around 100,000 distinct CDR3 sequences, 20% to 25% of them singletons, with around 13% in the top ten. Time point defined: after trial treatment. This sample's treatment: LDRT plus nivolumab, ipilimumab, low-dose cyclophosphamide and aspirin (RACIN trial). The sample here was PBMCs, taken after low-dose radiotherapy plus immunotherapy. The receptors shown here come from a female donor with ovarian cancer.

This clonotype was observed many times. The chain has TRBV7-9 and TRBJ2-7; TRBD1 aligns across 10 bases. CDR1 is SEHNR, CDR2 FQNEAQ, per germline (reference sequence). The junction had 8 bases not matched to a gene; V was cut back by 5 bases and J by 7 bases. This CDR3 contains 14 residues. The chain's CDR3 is CASSDRGRLGEQYF. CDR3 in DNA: TGTGCCAGCAGCGACAGGGGGCGTTTGGGTGAGCAGTACTTC.

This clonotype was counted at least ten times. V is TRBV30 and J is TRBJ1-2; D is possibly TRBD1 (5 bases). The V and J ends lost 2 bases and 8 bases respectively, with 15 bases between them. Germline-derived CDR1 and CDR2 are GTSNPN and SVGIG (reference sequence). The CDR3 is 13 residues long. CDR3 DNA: TGTGCCTGGAGTCCCTCGGCAGGGCGCGGCTACACCTTC. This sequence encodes CAWSPSAGRGYTF.

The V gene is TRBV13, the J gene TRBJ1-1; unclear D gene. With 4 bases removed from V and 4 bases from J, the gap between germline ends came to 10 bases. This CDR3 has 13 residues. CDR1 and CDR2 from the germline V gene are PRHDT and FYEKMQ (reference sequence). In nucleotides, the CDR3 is TGTGCCAGCAGCTCGGGCTCGGGCACTGAAGCTTTCTTT. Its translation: CASSSGSGTEAFF.

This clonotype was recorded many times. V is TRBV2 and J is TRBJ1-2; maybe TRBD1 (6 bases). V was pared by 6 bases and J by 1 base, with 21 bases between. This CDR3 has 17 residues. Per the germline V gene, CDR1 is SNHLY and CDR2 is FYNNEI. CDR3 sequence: CASSEGSGTSYNYGYTF. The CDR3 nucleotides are TGTGCCAGCAGCGAGGGGTCCGGGACATCATATAACTATGGCTACACCTTC. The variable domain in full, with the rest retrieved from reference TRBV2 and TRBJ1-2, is EPEVTQTPSHQVTQMGQEVILRCVPISNHLYFYWYRQILGQKVEFLVSFYNNEISEKSEIFDDQFSVERPDGSNFTLKIRSTKLEDSAMYFCASSEGSGTSYNYGYTFGSGTRLTVV.

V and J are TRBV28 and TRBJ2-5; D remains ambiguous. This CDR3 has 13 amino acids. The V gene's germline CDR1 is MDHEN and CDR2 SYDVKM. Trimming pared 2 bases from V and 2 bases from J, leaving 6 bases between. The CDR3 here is CASSLTAQETQYF. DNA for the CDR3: TGTGCCAGCAGTTTAACGGCTCAAGAGACCCAGTACTTC.

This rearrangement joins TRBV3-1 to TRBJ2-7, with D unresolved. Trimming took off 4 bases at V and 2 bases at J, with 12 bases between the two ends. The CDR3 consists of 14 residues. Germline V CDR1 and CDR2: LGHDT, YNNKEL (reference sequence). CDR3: CASSPPRPPYEQYF. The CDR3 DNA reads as TGTGCCAGCAGCCCCCCTCGTCCGCCCTACGAGCAGTACTTC.

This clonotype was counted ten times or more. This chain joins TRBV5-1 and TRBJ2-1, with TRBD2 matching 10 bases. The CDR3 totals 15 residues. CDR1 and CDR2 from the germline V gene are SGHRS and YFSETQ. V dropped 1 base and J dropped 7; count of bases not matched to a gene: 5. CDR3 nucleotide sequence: TGCGCCAGCAGCTTGCTCAGCGGGGGGGAGAATGAGCAGTTCTTC. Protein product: CASSLLSGGENEQFF. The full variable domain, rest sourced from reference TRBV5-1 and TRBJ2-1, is KAGVTQTPRYLIKTRGQQVTLSCSPISGHRSVSWYQQTPGQGLQFLFEYFSETQRNKGNFPGRFSGRQFSNSRSEMNVSTLELGDSALYLCASSLLSGGENEQFFGPGTRLTVL.

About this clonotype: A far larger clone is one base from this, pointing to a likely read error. The CDR3 protein is CASSPAGSYEQFF. The CDR3 DNA reads as TGCGCCAGCAGCCCGGCGGGCTCCTACGAGCAGTTCTTC. The chain carries TRBV5-1 and TRBJ2-1; TRBD2 might be the D (5 bases). This CDR3 is built from 13 residues. Germline CDR1 reads SGHRS; CDR2 reads YFSETQ. V was trimmed by 4 bases and J by 10 bases, leaving 15 bases between them.

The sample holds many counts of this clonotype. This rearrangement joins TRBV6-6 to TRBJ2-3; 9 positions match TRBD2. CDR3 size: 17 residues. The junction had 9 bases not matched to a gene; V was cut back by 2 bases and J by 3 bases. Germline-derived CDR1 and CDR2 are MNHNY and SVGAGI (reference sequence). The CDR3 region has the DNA TGTGCCAGCAGTTACCTAGCGGGACACAGTGGTACAGATACGCAGTATTTT. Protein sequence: CASSYLAGHSGTDTQYF.

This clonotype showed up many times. CDR3 loop: CASRGSGGKNIQYF. The CDR3 bases are TGTGCCAGCAGGGGCTCAGGGGGCAAAAACATTCAGTACTTC. The chain has TRBV28 and TRBJ2-4, with 7 nucleotides matching TRBD1. Unmatched junction bases numbered 5, after V lost 6 bases and J lost 3 bases. The CDR3 extends over 14 amino acids. CDR1 is MDHEN and CDR2 is SYDVKM in the germline V gene.

Written as DNA, the CDR3 is TGCGCCAGCAGCCAACTCCCAGGACTAGCGGGAGCCCTTGAGCAGTTCTTC. Residues: CASSQLPGLAGALEQFF. The chain employs TRBV4-1 and TRBJ2-1, with 13 bases fitting TRBD2. The germline gives CDR1 MGHRA, CDR2 YSYEKL. This CDR3 has 17 amino acids. Trimming removed 2 bases from V and 9 bases from J; junction bases left unmatched: 10.

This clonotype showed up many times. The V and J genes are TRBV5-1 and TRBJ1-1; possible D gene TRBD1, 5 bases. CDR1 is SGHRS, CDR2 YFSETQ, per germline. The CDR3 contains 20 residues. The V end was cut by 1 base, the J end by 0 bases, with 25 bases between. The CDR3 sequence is CASSLRSTGLAAKMNTEAFF. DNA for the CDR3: TGCGCCAGCAGCTTGCGCTCCACGGGGCTGGCCGCAAAGATGAACACTGAAGCTTTCTTT.

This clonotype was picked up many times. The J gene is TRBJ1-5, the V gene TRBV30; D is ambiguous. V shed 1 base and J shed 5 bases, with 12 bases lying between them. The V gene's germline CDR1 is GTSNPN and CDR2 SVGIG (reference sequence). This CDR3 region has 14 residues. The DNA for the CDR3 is TGTGCCTGGAGTGCGGGCGGAAACGATCAGCCCCAGCATTTT. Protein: CAWSAGGNDQPQHF.

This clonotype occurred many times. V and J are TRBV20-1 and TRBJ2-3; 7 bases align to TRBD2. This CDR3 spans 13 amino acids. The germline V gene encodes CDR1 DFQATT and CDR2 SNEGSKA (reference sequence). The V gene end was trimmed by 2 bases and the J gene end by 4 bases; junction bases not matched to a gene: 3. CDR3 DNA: TGCAGTGCTAGACTTGCGGGGGCAGATACGCAGTATTTT. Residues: CSARLAGADTQYF.

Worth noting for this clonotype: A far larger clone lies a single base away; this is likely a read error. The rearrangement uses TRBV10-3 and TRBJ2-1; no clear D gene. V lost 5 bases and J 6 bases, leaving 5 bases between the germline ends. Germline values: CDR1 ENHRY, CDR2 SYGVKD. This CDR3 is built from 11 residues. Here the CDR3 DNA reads TGTGCCATCAGTAGCGTCAATGAGCAGTTCTTC. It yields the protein CAISSVNEQFF.